This T cell receptor (beta chain) was recovered during a study of blood T cell repertoires in COVID-19 (dated by TCRdb to 2018 to 2021). Background on the whole study: Samples covering the acute and convalescent phases of COVID-19 were provided by collaborators in the United States, Italy and Spain. The material from the prospective study consisted of cDNA or gDNA derived from T cells, B-cell-depleted T cells, or PBMCs. Where available, HLA class I and class II types were taken from metadata supplied by the sample provider and were not determined by assay-based typing. A de-identified subject ID, COVID-19 status, age in years and sex were almost always included in the sample metadata. Samples came from the ongoing ImmuneRACE study (first 160 participants) plus 1,254 subjects from 6 global collaborators. Deeply sampled blood TCRbeta repertoires from subjects exposed to, actively infected with, or recovered from COVID-19 were included in the dataset. The repertoires were released in a freely available public database meant as a resource for research on the immune response to SARS-CoV-2. Here is what the overall study found, with its caveats: Clinical and demographic metadata were provided uncurated, with the amount varying by source and participant.

For CDR1 and CDR2, the germline V gene lists ENHRY and SYGVKD. Trimmed from V: 4 bases; trimmed from J: 6 bases; junction bases lacking a gene match: 9. The CDR3 has 16 amino acids, counting the end cysteine and phenylalanine. The retained sequence is limited to the CDR3, 48 bases, with the frame set at the first base. Note on this clone: The antigen this receptor binds is unknown. No per-base quality is available; no much larger clone lies one base away.

TCRbeta CDR3 regions were amplified from genomic DNA using the immunoSEQ Assay, a bias-controlled multiplex PCR. Per the source publication's procedure: The number of nucleated cells in each sample was estimated by amplification of reference gene primers within the assay. To quantify the absolute abundance of each unique TCRbeta CDR3 rearrangement, sequence reads were collapsed and filtered. For each sample, productive Simpson clonality was calculated by taking the square root of Simpson's diversity index across productive rearrangements. In TCRdb, the immuneACCESS table is reduced to in-frame sequences with V and J assigned. These tables do not hold every clone; where another copy was compared, an unresolved V gene accounts for under half, and the others remain unexplained. Clonal size and the V and J genes are those of that table, whereas D and trimming came from the DNA. This sample gives hundreds of thousands of clones in total; 80% to 85% of them show up just once. The ten top clones hold around 6.5% of the sample.

Participants in the prospective study were enrolled through a virtual design, were aged about 18 to 89 years, and lived in about 25 United States geographic areas. In the prospective study, participants were assigned to cohorts based on the clinical history participants reported in a screening survey and a study questionnaire. Recovered participants in ImmuneRACE Cohort 3 were defined by two consecutive negative NP/OP PCR tests, clearance by a healthcare professional, or resolution of symptoms. Each participant in the prospective study had whole blood, serum and a nasopharyngeal or oropharyngeal swab collected by mobile phlebotomists. Participants in the prospective study had the option to provide additional blood draws and questionnaires over a roughly two-month period. Prospective study blood samples were shipped either frozen or at room temperature before DNA extraction.

This receptor was taken from a woman aged 40 to 55 who had recovered from COVID-19. This receptor chain uses TRBV10-3 and TRBJ2-1; TRBD1 agrees with 10 junctional bases. The specimen was PBMCs or T cells enriched from blood (not recorded which). The bases are TGTGCCATCAGTGTGCCCCGGGACAGGGGACCCAATGAGCAGTTCTTC. The encoded protein is CAISVPRDRGPNEQFF.